This is a list of T cell receptor beta chains from one sample in a study of T cell repertoires in cytomegalovirus infection. One entry per CDR3 protein results from TCRdb running MiXCR on the reads. The sample contains some 320,000 distinct CDR3 sequences, more than 8% of which appear only once. Sequencing was performed on PBMCs. All receptors derive from a human donor in good health (CMV status not recorded). Some clones in this sample may be carry-over from other donors' samples. Both conserved end residues are part of each CDR3. Clone size, where shown, is once, few, many, or a class for clones that have expanded.

clone_size	cdr3_length	v_call	j_call	cdr3_aa
.	15	TRBV4-1	TRBJ1-2	CASSQDPGGGDGYTF
.	15	TRBV24-1	TRBJ2-1	CATMERGSSYNEQFF
few	15	TRBV7-2	TRBJ2-7	CASSHTGLGGMEQYF
many	12	TRBV7-2	TRBJ2-7	CASSSNLYEQYF
.	12	TRBV7-2	TRBJ2-1	CASSLVSRPGFF
.	14	TRBV28	TRBJ1-2	CASSPSSPEGGYTF
many	11	TRBV4-1	TRBJ2-2	CASSQGEELFF
many	14	TRBV6-1	TRBJ1-1	CASNRGGLNTEAFF
many	15	TRBV7-2	TRBJ2-6	CASSLAGTGANVLTF
.	14	TRBV24-1	TRBJ2-1	CATSDFIGGNEQFF
.	12	TRBV30	TRBJ1-1	CAWSDRRGEAFF
many	15	TRBV27	TRBJ2-7	CASTSVGTGGYEQYF
.	15	TRBV4-3	TRBJ2-7	CASSRAGTEPYEQYF
few	15	TRBV4-2	TRBJ2-7	CASSQIRDTNYEQYF
many	15	TRBV7-2	TRBJ1-1	CASSLAPRGNTEAFF
many	13	TRBV7-7	TRBJ2-3	CASSLVVADTQYF
.	14	TRBV20-1	TRBJ1-4	CSARDGGLNEKLFF
.	14	TRBV9	TRBJ2-7	CASSVGVVGYEQYF
many	14	TRBV5-6	TRBJ2-5	CASRAFTYQETQYF
many	12	TRBV7-3	TRBJ2-1	CASMGRRDGEFF
few	19	TRBV5-1	TRBJ2-2	CASSLQGTSGRAAAGELFF
.	16	TRBV4-1	TRBJ2-1	CASSQAGLAGGNEQFF
few	14	TRBV20-1	TRBJ1-1	CSAREGATNTEAFF
.	14	TRBV6-6	TRBJ1-5	CASSSSFSNQPQHF
.	14	TRBV7-2	TRBJ1-1	CASSRPTGNTEAFF
few	12	TRBV20-1	TRBJ2-1	CSVPRDYNEQFF
few	16	TRBV6-2/TRBV6-3	TRBJ1-1	CASSYSGAALDTEAFF
many	18	TRBV12-3/TRBV12-4	TRBJ2-1	CASSFWGTTSGRRNEQFF